The TCR beta chain under discussion was sequenced for a study of T cells of healthy individuals. This clonotype has a count of ten or more. TCRdb re-analysed the 5' RACE reads in MiXCR, keeping a single row per CDR3 protein. The sample carries 53,000 or so distinct CDR3 sequences, roughly 14% recorded once. The germline gives CDR1 SGHTA, CDR2 FQGNSA. With 5 bases removed from V and 9 bases from J, the gap between germline ends came to 13 bases. The CDR3 is made up of 12 amino acids. The genes are TRBV7-2 and TRBJ1-1; D is ambiguous. The receptor was derived from a human donor in good health. The CDR3 DNA follows: TGTGCCAGCAGCCAAGGGTACCTCCAAGCTTTCTTT. Its protein product is CASSQGYLQAFF.